What follows are 19 T cell receptor beta chains derived from one specimen sequenced in a study of blood T cell repertoires in COVID-19. Clones were sequenced by immunoSEQ multiplex PCR, and TCRdb holds only the in-frame ones, with some missing. Of under 70,000 clones in the sample, approximately 79% were seen once. The sample taken for sequencing was peripheral blood. Every receptor here comes from a woman of 80 years or more with active or convalescent COVID-19.

The chain is built from TRBV12-3 or TRBV12-4 and TRBJ1-1; TRBD1 agrees at 8 bases. Trimming removed 3 bases from V and 7 bases from J; junction bases left unmatched: 4. The CDR3 loop spans 13 amino acids. The CDR3 bases are TGTGCCAGCAGTTTCGGGACAGGTATTGAAGCTTTCTTT. Its translation: CASSFGTGIEAFF.

Only one count was recorded for this clone. The CDR3 region is CASSLAGGAAYEQYF. CDR3 DNA: TGTGCCAGCAGCTTGGCGGGTGGCGCCGCCTACGAGCAGTACTTC. V and J are TRBV5-4 and TRBJ2-7; D remains ambiguous. CDR3 size: 15 residues. Germline lookup yields CDR1 SGHNT and CDR2 YYREEE (reference sequence). V shed 0 bases and J shed 2 bases, with 12 bases lying between them.

The chain uses TRBV3-1 (or the pseudogene TRBV3-2) and TRBJ1-2; D not certain. V lost 0 bases, J lost 5 bases, and 10 bases lay in between. This CDR3 contains 14 residues. Germline-derived CDR1 and CDR2 are LGHDT and YNNKEL (reference sequence). DNA for the CDR3: TGTGCCAGCAGCCAAGATAGAGGATTTTATGGCTACACCTTC. Its translation: CASSQDRGFYGYTF.

The V and J genes are TRBV6-1 and TRBJ2-7; weak D call: TRBD1 (5 bases). Germline V gives CDR1 MNHNS, CDR2 SASEGT. The CDR3 has 13 amino acids. Trimming took 1 base from V and 2 from J, leaving 6 bases between them. CDR3 sequence (DNA): TGTGCCAGCAGTGAAGTACAGGCCTACGAGCAGTACTTC. Its translation: CASSEVQAYEQYF.

This chain links TRBV7-9 with TRBJ1-1; D gene unclear. Per the germline V gene, CDR1 is SEHNR and CDR2 is FQNEAQ (reference sequence). V lost 2 bases and J 1 base, leaving 14 bases between the germline ends. The CDR3 covers 16 residues. The CDR3 loop is CASSLHRPGPNTEAFF. DNA of the CDR3: TGTGCCAGCAGCTTACATAGGCCTGGGCCGAACACTGAAGCTTTCTTT.

CDR3 sequence reads: CASSLDPGTNNEQFF. DNA for the CDR3: TGTGCCAGCAGCTTAGATCCGGGTACTAACAATGAGCAGTTCTTC. The V call is TRBV11-3, the J call TRBJ2-1; D not resolved. This CDR3 contains 15 residues. Trimming left V 0 bases short and J 5 bases short, with 11 bases between. Germline CDR1 reads SGHNT; CDR2 reads YENEEA. Supplemented by reference TRBV11-3 and TRBJ2-1, the full variable domain reads EAGVVQSPRYKIIEKKQPVAFWCNPISGHNTLYWYLQNLGQGPELLIRYENEEAVDDSQLPKDRFSAERLKGVDSTLKIQPAELGDSAVYLCASSLDPGTNNEQFFGPGTRLTVL.

This clone was counted only a few times. The chain combines TRBV9 with TRBJ1-2; TRBD1 agrees at 10 bases. Germline-derived CDR1 and CDR2 are SGDLS and YYNGEE. This CDR3 region has 15 residues. Unmatched junction bases numbered 6, after V lost 4 bases and J lost 3 bases. CDR3 protein: CASSSDRGRDYGYTF. The CDR3 DNA sequence: TGTGCCAGCAGCTCAGACAGGGGGCGCGACTATGGCTACACCTTC. The whole variable domain, remainder taken from reference TRBV9 and TRBJ1-2, is DSGVTQTPKHLITATGQRVTLRCSPRSGDLSVYWYQQSLDQGLQFLIQYYNGEERAKGNILERFSAQQFPDLHSELNLSSLELGDSALYFCASSSDRGRDYGYTFGSGTRLTVV.

This chain links TRBV29-1 with TRBJ1-1; D might be TRBD1 (5 bases). Germline V lookup: CDR1 SQVTM, CDR2 ANQGSEA. Trimming left V 4 bases short and J 1 base short, with 7 bases between. This CDR3 has 12 residues. CDR3 DNA sequence: TGCAGCGTTGGACAGCGGAACACTGAAGCTTTCTTT. Translation gives CSVGQRNTEAFF.

This chain connects TRBV18 to TRBJ2-1; possibly TRBD1 for D (6 bases). CDR1 and CDR2 (germline): KGHSH, LQKENI. V shed 3 bases and J shed 6 bases, with 18 bases lying between them. This CDR3 is built from 16 residues. Here the CDR3 reads CASSPPGDISRNEQFF. CDR3 nucleotides: TGTGCCAGCTCACCTCCCGGGGACATCTCCCGCAATGAGCAGTTCTTC.

Note on this clone: With a much larger clone just one base away, this may be a read error. V usage is TRBV7-9 and J usage is TRBJ1-2; TRBD1 aligns across 7 bases. Germline V CDR1 and CDR2: SEHNR, FQNEAQ (reference sequence). The CDR3 spans 13 residues. The CDR3, as DNA: TGTGCCAGCAGCTCTGACAGGGACTGGGGCTACGCCTTC. Its translation: CASSSDRDWGYAF.

This sequence joins TRBV30 and TRBJ2-4; 8 bases map to TRBD1. CDR1 is GTSNPN, CDR2 SVGIG, per germline (reference sequence). Losses at the gene ends were 5 bases for V and 0 bases for J; bases not matched to a gene: 6. The CDR3 is 15 residues long. The CDR3 loop is CAWDRGSLAKNIQYF. DNA of the CDR3: TGTGCCTGGGACAGGGGTTCATTAGCCAAAAACATTCAGTACTTC.

The rearrangement links TRBV5-1 to TRBJ2-7; a weak D match, TRBD2 (6 bases). Trimming pared 0 bases from V and 4 bases from J, leaving 8 bases between. The CDR3 covers 13 residues. The germline gives CDR1 SGHRS, CDR2 YFSETQ. The CDR3 is CASSLGAGYEQYF. CDR3 DNA sequence: TGCGCCAGCAGCTTGGGGGCGGGATACGAGCAGTACTTC.

This chain uses TRBV15 with TRBJ2-6; possibly TRBD1 for D (6 bases). Per the germline V gene, CDR1 is LNHNV and CDR2 is YYDKDF (reference sequence). V lost 0 bases and J 2 bases, leaving 11 bases between the germline ends. The CDR3 contains 17 residues. In DNA form, the CDR3 reads TGTGCCACCAGCAGAGATTGGGGGCCGGCTGGGGCCAACGTCCTGACTTTC. Its translation: CATSRDWGPAGANVLTF.

Only a few counts were recorded for this clone. J is TRBJ1-3 and V is TRBV9, with D hard to call. CDR1 and CDR2 from the germline V gene are SGDLS and YYNGEE. V shed 0 bases and J shed 4 bases, with 8 bases lying between them. This CDR3 is 14 amino acids long. The CDR3 DNA reads as TGTGCCAGCAGCGTAGGACTAACGGGAAACACCATATATTTT. As protein: CASSVGLTGNTIYF.

V and J are TRBV15 and TRBJ1-4, with 7 bases aligning to TRBD1. There are 14 residues in the CDR3. CDR1 and CDR2 from the germline V gene are LNHNV and YYDKDF (reference sequence). J gave up 3 bases and V 3 bases, and 1 base lay outside the gene matches. The CDR3 sequence: CATSRDRPNEKLFF. CDR3 sequence (DNA): TGTGCCACCAGCAGGGACAGGCCTAATGAAAAACTGTTTTTT. Supplemented by reference TRBV15 and TRBJ1-4, the full variable domain reads DAMVIQNPRYQVTQFGKPVTLSCSQTLNHNVMYWYQQKSSQAPKLLFHYYDKDFNNEADTPDNFQSRRPNTSFCFLDIRSPGLGDTAMYLCATSRDRPNEKLFFGSGTQLSVL.

A single count supports this clone. The genes are TRBV3-1 (or the pseudogene TRBV3-2) and TRBJ1-2; D is unclear. V was cut by 3 bases and J by 4 bases, with 6 bases left in between. Germline V gene data show CDR1 as LGHDT and CDR2 as YNNKEL (reference sequence). The length of the CDR3 is 12 residues. CDR3 bases: TGTGCCAGCAGCCAGAGCTTCTATGGCTACACCTTC. It is translated as CASSQSFYGYTF.

This clone has only one observation. This chain links TRBV10-3 with TRBJ1-5, with a possible D match to TRBD1 (5 bases). Germline CDR1 reads ENHRY; CDR2 reads SYGVKD. Trimming took off 9 bases at V and 1 base at J, with 13 bases between the two ends. This CDR3 spans 14 amino acids. This CDR3 reads CAIGKEGSNQPQHF. CDR3 nucleotides: TGTGCCATTGGGAAGGAGGGGAGCAATCAGCCCCAGCATTTT.

The chain carries TRBV30 and TRBJ2-6, with D unresolved. Between the trimmed V and J ends, which lost 4 bases and 3 bases, there was a span of 4 bases. The CDR3 totals 12 residues. CDR1 GTSNPN and CDR2 SVGIG come from the germline V gene (reference sequence). In DNA, the CDR3 is TGTGCCTGGACAATTGGGGCCAACGTCCTGACTTTC. Translation: CAWTIGANVLTF.

The chain couples TRBV7-7 to TRBJ1-3; D might be TRBD1 (6 bases). The CDR3 contains 15 residues. V was pared by 5 bases and J by 3 bases, with 14 bases between. Germline CDR1 reads SSHAT; CDR2 reads FNYEAQ (reference sequence). The CDR3 bases are TGTGCCAGCAGCCCAGGGGATTGGGATGGAAACACCATATATTTT. The encoded protein is CASSPGDWDGNTIYF.